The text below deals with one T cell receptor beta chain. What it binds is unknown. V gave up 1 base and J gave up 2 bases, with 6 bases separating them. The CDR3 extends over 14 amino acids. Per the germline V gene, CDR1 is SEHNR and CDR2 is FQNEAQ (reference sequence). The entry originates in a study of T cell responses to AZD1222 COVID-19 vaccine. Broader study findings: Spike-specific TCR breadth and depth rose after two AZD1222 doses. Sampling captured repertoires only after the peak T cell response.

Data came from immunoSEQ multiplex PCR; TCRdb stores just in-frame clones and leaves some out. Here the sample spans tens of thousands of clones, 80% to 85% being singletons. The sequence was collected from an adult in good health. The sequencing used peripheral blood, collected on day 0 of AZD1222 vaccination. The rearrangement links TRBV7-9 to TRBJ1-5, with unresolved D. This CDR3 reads CASSLVGGNQPQHF. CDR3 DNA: TGTGCCAGCAGCTTAGTGGGAGGCAATCAGCCCCAGCATTTT.